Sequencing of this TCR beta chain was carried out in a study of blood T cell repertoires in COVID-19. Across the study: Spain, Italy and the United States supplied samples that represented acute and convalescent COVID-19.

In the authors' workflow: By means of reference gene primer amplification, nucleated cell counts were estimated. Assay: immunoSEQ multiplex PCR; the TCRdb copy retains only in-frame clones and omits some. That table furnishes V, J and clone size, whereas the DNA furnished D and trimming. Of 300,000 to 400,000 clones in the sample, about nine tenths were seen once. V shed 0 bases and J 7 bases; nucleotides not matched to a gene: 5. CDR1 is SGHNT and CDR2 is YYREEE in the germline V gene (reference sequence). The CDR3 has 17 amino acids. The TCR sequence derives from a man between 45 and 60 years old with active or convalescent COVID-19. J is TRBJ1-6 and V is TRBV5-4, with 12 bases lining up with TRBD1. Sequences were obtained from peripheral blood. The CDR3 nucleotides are TGTGCCAGCAGCTTGGGAATGGGACAGGGGGCAAATTCACCCCTCCACTTT. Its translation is CASSLGMGQGANSPLHF.